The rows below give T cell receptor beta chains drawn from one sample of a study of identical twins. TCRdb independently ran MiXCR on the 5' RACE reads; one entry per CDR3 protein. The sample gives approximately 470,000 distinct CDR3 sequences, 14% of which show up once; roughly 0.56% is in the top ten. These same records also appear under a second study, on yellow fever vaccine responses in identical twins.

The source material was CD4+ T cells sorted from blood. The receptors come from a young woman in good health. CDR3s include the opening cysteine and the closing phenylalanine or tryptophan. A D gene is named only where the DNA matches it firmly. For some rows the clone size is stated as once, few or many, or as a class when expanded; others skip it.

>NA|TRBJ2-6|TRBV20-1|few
CSAHGGPSSGANVLTF
TGCAGTGCCCACGGGGGCCCAAGCTCTGGGGCCAACGTCCTGACTTTC
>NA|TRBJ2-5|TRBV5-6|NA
CASSATGRPETQYF
TGTGCCAGCAGCGCTACAGGGAGGCCAGAGACCCAGTACTTC
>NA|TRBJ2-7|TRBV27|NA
CASSLKPPGSSYEQYF
TGTGCCAGCAGTTTAAAACCCCCAGGGAGCTCCTACGAGCAGTACTTC
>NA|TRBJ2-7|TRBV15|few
CATSKAGTIYEQYF
TGTGCCACCAGCAAAGCCGGGACAATTTACGAGCAGTACTTC
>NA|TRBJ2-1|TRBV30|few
CALGGLQFF
TGTGCCTTAGGGGGGCTCCAGTTCTTC
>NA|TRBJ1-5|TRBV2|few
CASSRGLGNQPQHF
TGTGCCAGCAGCCGGGGGCTAGGCAATCAGCCCCAGCATTTT
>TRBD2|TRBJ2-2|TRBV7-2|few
CAISLAAGELFF
TGTGCCATCTCCCTAGCGGCCGGGGAGCTGTTTTTT
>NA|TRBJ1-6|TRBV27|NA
CASTGGHPNSPLHF
TGTGCCAGCACTGGGGGCCACCCTAATTCACCCCTCCACTTT
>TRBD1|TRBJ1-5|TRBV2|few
CASSEIRGQGGQPQHF
TGTGCCAGCAGTGAAATCCGAGGACAGGGCGGTCAGCCCCAGCATTTT
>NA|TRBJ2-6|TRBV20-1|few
CSAKAGTGANVLTF
TGCAGTGCGAAGGCAGGGACTGGGGCCAACGTCCTGACTTTC
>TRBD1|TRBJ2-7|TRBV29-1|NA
CSVEMGQGYFDDEQYF
TGCAGCGTTGAAATGGGACAGGGGTATTTTGACGACGAGCAGTACTTC
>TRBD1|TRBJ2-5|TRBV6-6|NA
CASTILGDRQYF
TGTGCCAGCACTATACTCGGGGACAGGCAGTACTTC
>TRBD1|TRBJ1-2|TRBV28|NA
CATTTGTGGGYTF
TGTGCCACCACGACCGGGACAGGGGGGGGCTACACCTTC
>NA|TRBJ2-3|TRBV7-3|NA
CASSLWAGTDTQYF
TGTGCCAGCAGCTTATGGGCTGGTACAGATACGCAGTATTTT
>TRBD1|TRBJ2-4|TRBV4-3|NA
CASSPPIGGPQFQYF
TGCGCCAGCAGCCCACCAATAGGGGGCCCCCAATTTCAGTACTTC
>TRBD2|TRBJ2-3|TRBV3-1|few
CASSQGTGGPTGSQYF
TGTGCCAGCAGCCAAGGAACGGGGGGGCCCACAGGGTCGCAGTATTTT
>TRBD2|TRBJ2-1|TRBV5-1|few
CASRALAGGYNEQFF
TGCGCCAGCAGGGCCCTAGCGGGAGGGTACAATGAGCAGTTCTTC
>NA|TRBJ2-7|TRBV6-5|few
CASSYDRGIRVEQYF
TGTGCCAGCAGTTACGATCGGGGGATACGGGTCGAGCAGTACTTC
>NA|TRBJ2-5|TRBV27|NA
CASSSGAVHRETQYF
TGTGCCAGCAGTTCCGGAGCGGTCCACCGGGAGACCCAGTACTTC
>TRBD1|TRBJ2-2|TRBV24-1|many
CATSDTPQGAGTGELFF
TGTGCCACCAGTGATACCCCCCAGGGGGCTGGTACCGGGGAGCTGTTTTTT
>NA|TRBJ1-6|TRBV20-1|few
CSARGTPNSYNSPLHF
TGCAGTGCTAGAGGGACTCCGAACTCCTATAATTCACCCCTCCACTTT
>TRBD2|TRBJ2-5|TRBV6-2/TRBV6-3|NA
CATGLAGRIPRRETQYF
TGTGCCACGGGACTAGCGGGACGTATCCCAAGGCGGGAGACCCAGTACTTC